One and the same sample provided the 12 T cell receptor beta chains below, sequenced in a study of blood T cell repertoires in COVID-19 (dated by TCRdb to 2018 to 2021). Library preparation used the immunoSEQ multiplex PCR assay. TCRdb carries this immuneACCESS record with in-frame sequences only. Its versions omit some clonotypes, under half of them owing to an unresolved V gene in the studies checked, with the rest unexplained. The sample table shows 90,000 to 150,000 clones, and around 85% are seen once. The leading ten clones occupy around 4% of the sample. Sequencing was carried out using peripheral blood. These receptors were taken from a man aged 60 to 75 with acute or convalescent COVID-19.

The chain carries TRBV28 and TRBJ2-1, with D possibly matching TRBD1 (7 bases). Trimming cost V 7 bases and J 0 bases, with 19 bases left between them. The CDR3 loop spans 17 amino acids. Per the germline V gene, CDR1 is MDHEN and CDR2 is SYDVKM. The CDR3 sequence: CASMAPRGVRSYNEQFF. The CDR3 DNA is TGTGCCAGCATGGCCCCCAGGGGGGTACGCTCCTACAATGAGCAGTTCTTC.

Concerning this clone itself: The sample contains more than one DNA sequence encoding this CDR3. The V and J genes are TRBV7-3 and TRBJ2-3; 9 bases map to TRBD2. The CDR3 sequence is 15 residues long. Per germline, CDR1 SGHTA and CDR2 FQGTGA. V lost 5 bases to trimming and J lost 0 bases; unmatched junction nucleotides: 3. This chain's CDR3 is CASSQAGGSTDTQYF. The CDR3 DNA is TGTGCCAGCAGCCAAGCGGGAGGTAGCACAGATACGCAGTATTTT.

This chain connects TRBV19 to TRBJ2-7; 14 nucleotides match TRBD2. V trimming: 1 base; J trimming: 3 bases; junction bases outside the gene matches: 2. The CDR3 length is 16 residues. The V gene's germline CDR1 is LNHDA and CDR2 SQIVND (reference sequence). CDR3 in DNA: TGTGCCAGTAGTATAGGACTAGCGGGAGGGGTCTACGAGCAGTACTTC. It encodes CASSIGLAGGVYEQYF.

The chain employs TRBV6-5 and TRBJ2-2; 12 bases are a match to TRBD2. V lost 4 bases to trimming and J lost 5 bases; unmatched junction nucleotides: 5. The CDR3 totals 16 residues. Germline V gives CDR1 MNHEY, CDR2 SVGAGI. The CDR3, as DNA: TGTGCCAGCAGTTTGCTAGCGGGAGGGGGGACCGGGGAGCTGTTTTTT. This sequence encodes CASSLLAGGGTGELFF.

A few counts support this clone. J is TRBJ2-7 and V is TRBV28; no firm D call. There are 12 residues in the CDR3. Trimming pared 6 bases from V and 4 bases from J, leaving 10 bases between. CDR1 MDHEN and CDR2 SYDVKM come from the germline V gene. The CDR3 DNA reads as TGTGCCAGCAGGCCCGGGTGGTACGAGCAGTACTTC. Translating gives CASRPGWYEQYF. The variable domain in full, completed from reference TRBV28 and TRBJ2-7, reads DVKVTQSSRYLVKRTGEKVFLECVQDMDHENMFWYRQDPGLGLRLIYFSYDVKMKEKGDIPEGYSVSREKKERFSLILESASTNQTSMYLCASRPGWYEQYFGPGTRLTVT.

This clone was detected once. The chain is built from TRBV27 and TRBJ2-7; TRBD1 aligns across 9 bases. Looked up from germline, CDR1 is MNHEY and CDR2 is SMNVEV (reference sequence). The trim removed 3 bases at V and 6 bases at J, leaving 3 bases unmatched. The CDR3 extends over 13 amino acids. CDR3 coding DNA: TGTGCCAGCAGTTTGTCACAGGGGGCCGAGCAGTACTTC. It specifies CASSLSQGAEQYF.

The DNA of the CDR3 is TGTGCCAGCAGCCAGACAGGGGGCTTCACTGAAGCTTTCTTT. This codes for CASSQTGGFTEAFF. The gene calls are TRBV6-2 or TRBV6-3 and TRBJ1-1; 10 bases align to TRBD1. The CDR3 runs to 14 residues. Germline values: CDR1 MNHEY, CDR2 SVGEGT. The ends lost 6 bases at V and 4 bases at J; junction bases unmatched: 5.

The V gene is TRBV28, the J gene TRBJ1-1; TRBD1 aligns across 7 bases. There are 13 residues in the CDR3. Germline CDR1 is MDHEN and CDR2 is SYDVKM. The V segment lost 8 bases and the J segment 0 bases; nucleotides outside the gene matches: 3. DNA of the CDR3: TGTGCCAGCTGGGGACAGTTGAACACTGAAGCTTTCTTT. Residues: CASWGQLNTEAFF.

CDR3 coding DNA: TGTGCCAGCAGCCGCCCCGGGACTAGTGGGGAGACCCAGTACTTC. Its protein is CASSRPGTSGETQYF. The chain links TRBV5-4 to TRBJ2-5; 8 bases align to TRBD2. This CDR3 is 15 amino acids long. Per germline, CDR1 SGHNT and CDR2 YYREEE (reference sequence). V lost 4 bases, J lost 5 bases, and 10 bases stayed unmatched.

The gene calls are TRBV7-2 and TRBJ2-7; D is unclear. The germline CDR1 and CDR2 sequences are SGHTA and FQGNSA. The V end was cut by 1 base, the J end by 3 bases, with 13 bases between. CDR3 length: 15 residues. CDR3 amino acids: CASSLDYGIFYEQYF. CDR3 sequence (DNA): TGTGCCAGCAGCTTAGATTACGGTATATTCTACGAGCAGTACTTC.

The chain combines TRBV9 with TRBJ1-1, with TRBD1 as a possible D gene (6 bases). The CDR3 is 15 amino acids. CDR1 is SGDLS, CDR2 YYNGEE, per germline. Trimming left V 8 bases short and J 1 base short, with 18 bases between. In nucleotides, the CDR3 is TGTGCCAGTTCGCCGACCGGGACACCGAACACTGAAGCTTTCTTT. The encoded protein is CASSPTGTPNTEAFF. The full variable domain, in which reference TRBV9 and TRBJ1-1 provide the parts outside the CDR3, is DSGVTQTPKHLITATGQRVTLRCSPRSGDLSVYWYQQSLDQGLQFLIQYYNGEERAKGNILERFSAQQFPDLHSELNLSSLELGDSALYFCASSPTGTPNTEAFFGQGTRLTVV.

This sequence joins TRBV6-1 and TRBJ1-4, with 7 bases aligning to TRBD1. Germline CDR1 reads MNHNS; CDR2 reads SASEGT. V was pared by 4 bases and J by 5 bases, with 10 bases of the junction left unmatched. The length of the CDR3 is 16 residues. The CDR3: CASSAMVGQTNEKLFF. In DNA form, the CDR3 reads TGTGCCAGCAGTGCTATGGTGGGACAGACAAATGAAAAACTGTTTTTT.